A selection of T cell receptor beta chains follows, all from one sample in a study of blood T cell repertoires in COVID-19. The data were produced by immunoSEQ multiplex PCR, yet TCRdb's version contains in-frame clones alone and is incomplete. The sample yields about 81,000 clones, about 89% seen once. Sequenced: PBMCs or T cells enriched from blood (not recorded which). These TCRs come from a woman aged 45-59 years with acute COVID-19. Both conserved end residues are part of each CDR3. The D gene is left open where the match is weak. Expanded clones are given a class, and other clones once, few, many or no size at all.

j_gene: TRBJ1-2; d_gene: .; v_gene: TRBV27; abundance: .; len: 13; CDR3aa: CASSLWGGDGYTF; CDR3nt: TGTGCCAGCAGTTTATGGGGGGGGGATGGCTACACCTTC
j_gene: TRBJ1-1; d_gene: TRBD1; v_gene: TRBV7-2; abundance: .; len: 15; CDR3aa: CASSLETGGVTEAFF; CDR3nt: TGTGCCAGCAGCTTAGAGACAGGGGGCGTTACTGAAGCTTTCTTT
j_gene: TRBJ1-1; d_gene: TRBD1; v_gene: TRBV5-1; abundance: few; len: 19; CDR3aa: CASSLGEYRGHPKNTEAFF; CDR3nt: TGCGCCAGCAGCTTGGGTGAGTACAGGGGTCATCCTAAGAACACTGAAGCTTTCTTT
j_gene: TRBJ2-1; d_gene: TRBD2; v_gene: TRBV2; abundance: .; len: 15; CDR3aa: CASSAGGPLIYEQFF; CDR3nt: TGTGCCAGCAGCGCGGGAGGGCCTCTGATTTATGAGCAGTTCTTC
j_gene: TRBJ1-5; d_gene: TRBD1; v_gene: TRBV30; abundance: .; len: 13; CDR3aa: CAWRDRGNQPQHF; CDR3nt: TGTGCCTGGAGAGACAGGGGAAATCAGCCCCAGCATTTT
j_gene: TRBJ1-1; d_gene: .; v_gene: TRBV30; abundance: .; len: 15; CDR3aa: CAWSNLGARNTEAFF; CDR3nt: TGTGCCTGGAGTAACCTGGGGGCGAGAAACACTGAAGCTTTCTTT
j_gene: TRBJ2-2; d_gene: TRBD2; v_gene: TRBV2; abundance: few; len: 17; CDR3aa: CASSSGTSGSYTGELFF; CDR3nt: TGTGCCAGCAGTTCCGGGACTAGCGGGAGTTACACCGGGGAGCTGTTTTTT
j_gene: TRBJ2-7; d_gene: .; v_gene: TRBV4-2; abundance: .; len: 17; CDR3aa: CASSQEGTQPGLDEQYF; CDR3nt: TGTGCCAGCAGCCAAGAGGGGACTCAACCGGGGCTGGACGAGCAGTACTTC
j_gene: TRBJ2-1; d_gene: TRBD2; v_gene: TRBV6-2/TRBV6-3; abundance: .; len: 16; CDR3aa: CASSSTSGSVGSEQFF; CDR3nt: TGTGCCAGCAGTTCGACTAGCGGGAGTGTTGGAAGTGAGCAGTTCTTC
j_gene: TRBJ1-6; d_gene: TRBD1; v_gene: TRBV27; abundance: .; len: 15; CDR3aa: CASSLIGTGNSPLHF; CDR3nt: TGTGCCAGCAGTTTAATAGGGACAGGGAATTCACCCCTCCACTTT
j_gene: TRBJ2-7; d_gene: TRBD2; v_gene: TRBV28; abundance: .; len: 15; CDR3aa: CASSLGGGDSYEQYF; CDR3nt: TGTGCCAGCAGTTTAGGGGGGGGAGACAGTTACGAGCAGTACTTC
j_gene: TRBJ1-1; d_gene: TRBD1; v_gene: TRBV7-9; abundance: .; len: 14; CDR3aa: CASSPGQVNTEAFF; CDR3nt: TGTGCCAGCAGCCCCGGACAGGTGAACACTGAAGCTTTCTTT
j_gene: TRBJ1-5; d_gene: .; v_gene: TRBV30; abundance: .; len: 14; CDR3aa: CAWSAGQPYQPQHF; CDR3nt: TGTGCCTGGAGCGCCGGACAGCCGTATCAGCCCCAGCATTTT
j_gene: TRBJ2-2; d_gene: TRBD1; v_gene: TRBV5-6; abundance: few; len: 17; CDR3aa: CASSLKDRGRETGELFF; CDR3nt: TGTGCCAGCAGCTTGAAGGACAGGGGGCGGGAGACCGGGGAGCTGTTTTTT
j_gene: TRBJ2-3; d_gene: TRBD2; v_gene: TRBV4-2; abundance: .; len: 18; CDR3aa: CASSQDGGGAGVADTQYF; CDR3nt: TGTGCCAGCAGCCAAGACGGGGGAGGAGCGGGAGTGGCAGATACGCAGTATTTT
j_gene: TRBJ2-7; d_gene: TRBD1; v_gene: TRBV25-1; abundance: .; len: 15; CDR3aa: CASSDPQGSSYEQYF; CDR3nt: TGTGCCAGCAGTGATCCACAGGGGTCATCCTACGAGCAGTACTTC
j_gene: TRBJ1-5; d_gene: .; v_gene: TRBV19; abundance: .; len: 15; CDR3aa: CASSIRTAYNQPQHF; CDR3nt: TGTGCCAGTAGTATTCGGACAGCCTACAATCAGCCCCAGCATTTT
j_gene: TRBJ2-7; d_gene: .; v_gene: TRBV29-1; abundance: .; len: 15; CDR3aa: CSVEIAGSRNYEQYF; CDR3nt: TGCAGCGTTGAAATCGCGGGCAGTCGGAACTACGAGCAGTACTTC
j_gene: TRBJ2-2; d_gene: .; v_gene: TRBV9; abundance: .; len: 13; CDR3aa: CASSAQNTGELFF; CDR3nt: TGTGCCAGCAGCGCACAGAACACCGGGGAGCTGTTTTTT
j_gene: TRBJ2-7; d_gene: TRBD2; v_gene: TRBV6-2/TRBV6-3; abundance: .; len: 16; CDR3aa: CASSYRLAEQIYEQYF; CDR3nt: TGTGCCAGCAGTTACCGCCTAGCGGAGCAAATTTACGAGCAGTACTTC
j_gene: TRBJ1-1; d_gene: .; v_gene: TRBV5-8; abundance: .; len: 11; CDR3aa: CASSRGGEAFF; CDR3nt: TGTGCCAGCAGCCGCGGAGGAGAAGCTTTCTTT
j_gene: TRBJ2-2; d_gene: .; v_gene: TRBV19; abundance: .; len: 12; CDR3aa: CASSIPIGELFF; CDR3nt: TGTGCCAGTAGTATTCCAATCGGGGAGCTGTTTTTT
j_gene: TRBJ2-3; d_gene: .; v_gene: TRBV5-1; abundance: .; len: 17; CDR3aa: CASSRLGGGTSTDTQYF; CDR3nt: TGCGCCAGCAGCCGTTTGGGTGGGGGCACTAGCACAGATACGCAGTATTTT
j_gene: TRBJ2-1; d_gene: .; v_gene: TRBV5-1; abundance: .; len: 17; CDR3aa: CASTARWFQVPYNEQFF; CDR3nt: TGCGCCAGCACGGCCCGATGGTTCCAGGTACCTTACAATGAGCAGTTCTTC
j_gene: TRBJ2-3; d_gene: .; v_gene: TRBV7-9; abundance: .; len: 13; CDR3aa: CASSSGWGDTQYF; CDR3nt: TGTGCCAGCAGCTCGGGGTGGGGAGATACGCAGTATTTT
j_gene: TRBJ1-1; d_gene: TRBD1; v_gene: TRBV6-5; abundance: .; len: 16; CDR3aa: CASSSILTGVNTEAFF; CDR3nt: TGTGCCAGCAGTTCCATTCTGACAGGGGTGAACACTGAAGCTTTCTTT
j_gene: TRBJ1-2; d_gene: TRBD1; v_gene: TRBV6-5; abundance: .; len: 14; CDR3aa: CASRKQGADYGYTF; CDR3nt: TGTGCCAGCAGGAAACAGGGGGCCGACTATGGCTACACCTTC